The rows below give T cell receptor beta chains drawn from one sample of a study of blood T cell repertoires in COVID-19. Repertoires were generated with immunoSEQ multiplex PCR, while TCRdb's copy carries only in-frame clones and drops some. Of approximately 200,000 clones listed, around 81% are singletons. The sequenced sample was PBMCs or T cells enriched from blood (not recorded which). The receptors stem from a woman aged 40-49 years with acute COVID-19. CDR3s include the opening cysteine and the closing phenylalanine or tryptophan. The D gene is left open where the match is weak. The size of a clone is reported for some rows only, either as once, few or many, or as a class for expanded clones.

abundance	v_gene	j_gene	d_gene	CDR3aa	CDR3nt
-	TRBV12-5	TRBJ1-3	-	CASGLDDVIGESSGGGNTIYF	TGTGCTAGTGGTTTGGACGATGTTATTGGGGAGAGTAGTGGTGGGGGAAACACCATATATTTT
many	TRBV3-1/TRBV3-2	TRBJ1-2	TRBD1	CASSPNNDRVGGYTF	TGTGCCAGCAGCCCTAACAATGACAGGGTCGGCGGCTACACCTTC
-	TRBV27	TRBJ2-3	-	CASSSGGPDTQYF	TGTGCCAGCAGTTCGGGTGGCCCAGATACGCAGTATTTT
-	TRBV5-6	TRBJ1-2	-	CASSLPLTEEGYTF	TGTGCCAGCAGCTTGCCTTTGACAGAGGAAGGCTACACCTTC
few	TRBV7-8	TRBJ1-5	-	CASSLGREAQPQHF	TGTGCCAGCAGCTTAGGCAGGGAGGCTCAGCCCCAGCATTTT
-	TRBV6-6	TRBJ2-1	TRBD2	CAAAGESYNEQFF	TGTGCCGCGGCGGGGGAGAGTTACAATGAGCAGTTCTTC
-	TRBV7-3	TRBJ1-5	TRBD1	CASSTTGGDQPQHF	TGTGCCAGCAGCACGACAGGGGGGGATCAGCCCCAGCATTTT
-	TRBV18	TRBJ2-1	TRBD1	CASALRRTGLDEQFF	TGTGCCAGCGCACTTAGGAGGACAGGGTTAGATGAGCAGTTCTTC
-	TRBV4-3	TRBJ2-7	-	CASSQSRERIYEQYF	TGCGCCAGCAGCCAATCTAGGGAGCGCATTTACGAGCAGTACTTC
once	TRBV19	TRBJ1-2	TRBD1	CASSIRDRAAYGYTF	TGTGCCAGTAGTATTCGCGACAGGGCGGCCTATGGCTACACCTTC
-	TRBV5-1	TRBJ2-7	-	CASSLEGIQYF	TGCGCCAGCAGCTTGGAGGGGATACAGTACTTC
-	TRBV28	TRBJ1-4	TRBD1	CASSLWDSKGEKLFF	TGTGCCAGCAGTCTATGGGACAGCAAAGGAGAAAAACTGTTTTTT
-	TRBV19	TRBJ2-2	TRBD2	CASRAAGGVTGELFF	TGTGCCAGTAGAGCAGCGGGAGGGGTCACCGGGGAGCTGTTTTTT
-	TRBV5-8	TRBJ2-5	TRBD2	CASSLGRGPWQETQYF	TGTGCCAGCAGCTTAGGGAGGGGCCCGTGGCAAGAGACCCAGTACTTC
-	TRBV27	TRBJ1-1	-	CASSTKTRGNTEAFF	TGTGCCAGCAGTACGAAGACCCGGGGGAACACTGAAGCTTTCTTT
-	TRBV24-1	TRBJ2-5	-	CATSDPRQTGYQETQYF	TGTGCCACCAGTGATCCGAGGCAGACCGGGTACCAAGAGACCCAGTACTTC
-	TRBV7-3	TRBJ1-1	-	CASSLIGDITQAEAFF	TGTGCCAGCAGCTTAATTGGGGACATCACTCAGGCTGAAGCTTTCTTT
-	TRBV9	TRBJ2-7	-	CASSVGQGTYEQYF	TGTGCCAGCAGCGTAGGGCAGGGGACCTACGAGCAGTACTTC
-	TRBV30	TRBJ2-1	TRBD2	CAWSVGAGGTHNEQFF	TGTGCCTGGAGTGTTGGAGCGGGGGGGACACACAATGAGCAGTTCTTC
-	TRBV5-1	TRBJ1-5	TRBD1	CASSLAGGQPQHF	TGCGCCAGCAGCTTGGCAGGGGGTCAGCCCCAGCATTTT
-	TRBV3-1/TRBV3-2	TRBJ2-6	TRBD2	CASSQELAGGPSGANVLTF	TGTGCCAGCAGCCAAGAACTAGCGGGGGGGCCCTCTGGGGCCAACGTCCTGACTTTC
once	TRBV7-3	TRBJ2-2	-	CASSLSVNTGELFF	TGTGCCAGCAGCTTATCAGTGAACACCGGGGAGCTGTTTTTT
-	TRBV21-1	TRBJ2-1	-	CASSNLRATGQGACNEQFF	TGTGCCAGCAGCAATCTTAGGGCCACGGGACAGGGAGCCTGCAATGAGCAGTTCTTC
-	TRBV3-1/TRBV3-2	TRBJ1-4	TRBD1	CASSRDSLNEKLFF	TGTGCCAGCAGCCGGGACAGCCTGAATGAAAAACTGTTTTTT
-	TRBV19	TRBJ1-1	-	CASSLQARMNTEAFF	TGTGCCAGTAGTCTACAGGCTCGGATGAACACTGAAGCTTTCTTT
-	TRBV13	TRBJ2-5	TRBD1	CASSLRQGQNQETQYF	TGTGCCAGCAGCCTACGACAGGGCCAAAACCAAGAGACCCAGTACTTC